This TCR beta chain was recovered during a study of blood T cell repertoires in COVID-19. Across the study: There were acute and convalescent COVID-19 samples, and they came from the United States, Italy and Spain. In each case, the material was cDNA or gDNA derived from T cells, B-cell-depleted T cells, or PBMCs.

Source study methods: By means of reference gene primer amplification, nucleated cell counts were estimated. Profiled with immunoSEQ multiplex PCR; TCRdb holds only in-frame clones, not every one. V, J and clone size are those of that table, while D and trimming were read from the DNA. The sample records over 200,000 clones, around 87% being singletons. This CDR3 has 17 residues. V lost 4 bases to trimming and J lost 1 base, with 14 bases between them. Per germline, CDR1 SGHTA and CDR2 FQGNSA. The chain links TRBV7-2 to TRBJ1-6, with TRBD1 as a possible D gene (5 bases). The receptor was derived from a woman aged 45 to 65 with acute or convalescent COVID-19. The sequencing sample was made of peripheral blood. CDR3 DNA: TGTGCCAGCAGCTCGGGAGGGCGGGGGTCCTATAATTCACCCCTCCACTTT. This encodes CASSSGGRGSYNSPLHF.